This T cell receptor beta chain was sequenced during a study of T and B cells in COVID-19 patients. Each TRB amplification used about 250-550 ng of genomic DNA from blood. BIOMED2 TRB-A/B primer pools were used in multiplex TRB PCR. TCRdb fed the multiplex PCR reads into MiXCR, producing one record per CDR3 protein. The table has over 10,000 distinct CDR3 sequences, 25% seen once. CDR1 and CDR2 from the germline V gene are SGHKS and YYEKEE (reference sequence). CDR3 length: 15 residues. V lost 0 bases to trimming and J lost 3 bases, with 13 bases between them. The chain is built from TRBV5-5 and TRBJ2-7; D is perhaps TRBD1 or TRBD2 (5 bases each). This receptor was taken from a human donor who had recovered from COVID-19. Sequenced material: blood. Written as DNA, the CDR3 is TGTGCCAGCAGCTTGGGGGACGGAGGTAGCTACGAGCAGTACTTC. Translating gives CASSLGDGGSYEQYF.